The TCR beta chain under discussion was sequenced for a study of tumor-infiltrating lymphocytes in primary liver carcinoma. For the study at large: Those enrolled were patients of both sexes, who were aged 30 to 69 years.

For each extraction, RNA and DNA were obtained together from about 21-30 mg of unsorted bulk tissue. The patients carried chronic HBV infection and had received no treatment. Tumor samples were assessed, and every one had over 85% viable tumor cells. With a constant-region primer, TCR beta cDNA was made from approximately 520 ng of total RNA. What produced the TCR beta libraries was three nested multiplex PCR rounds using slightly modified ARM-PCR. The first two PCR rounds used TRBV1-TRBV30 forward primers with a C-beta reverse primer, about 10 cycles each. One entry per CDR3 protein results from TCRdb running MiXCR on the multiplex PCR reads. Of roughly 200,000 distinct CDR3 sequences listed, over 80% were seen once; the top ten hold around a sixth. In the case of this clonotype: What it recognizes is unknown. As the CDR3 is not closed by the conserved phenylalanine or tryptophan, this likely results from a read error.

Study-level findings and limits: Tumors had a significantly higher top-250-clone fraction than blood (p = 0.039).

Germline V gene data show CDR1 as SNHLY and CDR2 as FYNNEI. This CDR3 contains 15 residues. V lost 5 bases and J lost 0, with 10 bases in between. The gene calls are TRBV2 and TRBJ2-2; possible D gene TRBD1, 5 bases. The sample consisted of tumor tissue from primary liver carcinoma. The clonotype originates from a man aged 40-49 years with primary liver carcinoma and hepatitis B virus infection. CDR3 in amino acids: CASSPTVSNTGELFS. The CDR3 coding sequence is TGTGCCAGCAGTCCGACAGTCTCGAACACCGGGGAGCTGTTTTCT.